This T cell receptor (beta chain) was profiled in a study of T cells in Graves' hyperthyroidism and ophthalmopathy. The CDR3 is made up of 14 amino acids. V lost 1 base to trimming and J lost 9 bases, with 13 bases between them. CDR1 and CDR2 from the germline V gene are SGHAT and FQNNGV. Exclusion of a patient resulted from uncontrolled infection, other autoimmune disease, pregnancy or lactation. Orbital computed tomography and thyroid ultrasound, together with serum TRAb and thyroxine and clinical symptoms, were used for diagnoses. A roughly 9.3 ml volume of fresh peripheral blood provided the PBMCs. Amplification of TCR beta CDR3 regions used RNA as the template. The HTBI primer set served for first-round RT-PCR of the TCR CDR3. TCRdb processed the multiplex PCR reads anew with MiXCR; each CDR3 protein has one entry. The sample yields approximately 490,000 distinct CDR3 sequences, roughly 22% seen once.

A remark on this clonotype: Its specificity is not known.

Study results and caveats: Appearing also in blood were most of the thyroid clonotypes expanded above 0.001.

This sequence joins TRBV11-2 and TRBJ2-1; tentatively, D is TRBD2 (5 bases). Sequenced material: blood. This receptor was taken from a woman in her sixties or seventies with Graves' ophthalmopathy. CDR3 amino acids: CASSLGEIRAEQFF. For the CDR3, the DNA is TGTGCCAGCAGCTTAGGGGAGATCCGGGCTGAGCAGTTCTTC.